These 27 T cell receptor beta chains originate from one sample sequenced in a study of graft-versus-host responses after intestinal transplantation. These receptors are not linked to any known antigen. Profiled with immunoSEQ multiplex PCR; TCRdb holds only in-frame clones, not every one. In the table there are approximately 39,000 clones, 94% of which are singletons. The source was unstimulated CD4+ T cells sorted from spleen or lymph node cells, collected before transplant. The receptors were gathered from a human donor who was the organ donor for an intestinal transplant.

This chain uses TRBV19 with TRBJ2-7; D possibly corresponds to TRBD1 (6 bases). V lost 4 bases and J lost 0, with 16 bases in between. The CDR3 runs 16 residues. Germline CDR1 LNHDA, CDR2 SQIVND (reference sequence). CDR3 protein: CASSKARDTSSYEQYF. Written as DNA, the CDR3 is TGTGCCAGTAGTAAGGCCCGGGACACAAGCTCCTACGAGCAGTACTTC.

The J gene is TRBJ2-1, the V gene TRBV19; TRBD2 agrees at 14 bases. V lost 5 bases, J lost 3 bases, and 3 bases stayed unmatched. This CDR3 contains 16 residues. Germline CDR1 is LNHDA and CDR2 is SQIVND (reference sequence). Here the CDR3 reads CASSRLAGGIYNEQFF. CDR3 DNA sequence: TGTGCCAGTAGTCGACTAGCGGGGGGGATCTACAATGAGCAGTTCTTC.

CDR3 in amino acids: CASSQLMAHRAHNTEAFF. The DNA for the CDR3 is TGTGCCAGCAGCCAACTAATGGCCCACAGGGCTCATAACACTGAAGCTTTCTTT. V gene TRBV7-9 combines with J gene TRBJ1-1, with TRBD1 as a possible D gene (6 bases). Trimming took 5 bases from V and 2 from J, leaving 24 bases between them. The V gene's germline CDR1 is SEHNR and CDR2 FQNEAQ (reference sequence). CDR3 length equals 18 residues.

The chain couples TRBV2 to TRBJ1-5; TRBD1 aligns across 7 bases. The CDR3 contains 17 residues. The junction had 9 bases not matched to a gene; V was cut back by 0 bases and J by 4 bases. CDR1 and CDR2 (germline): SNHLY, FYNNEI. CDR3 sequence reads: CASSEALRTGQNQPQHF. In DNA, the CDR3 is TGTGCCAGCAGTGAAGCGCTTCGGACAGGACAAAATCAGCCCCAGCATTTT.

The CDR3 here is CASSLWQGVSNQPQHF. As DNA, the CDR3 is TGTGCCAGCAGCTTGTGGCAGGGGGTTAGCAATCAGCCCCAGCATTTT. This chain links TRBV5-5 with TRBJ1-5, with 7 bases lining up with TRBD1. J gave up 0 bases and V 1 base, and 4 bases lay outside the gene matches. This CDR3 is 16 amino acids long. Germline lookup yields CDR1 SGHKS and CDR2 YYEKEE (reference sequence). Full variable domain (rest looked up from reference TRBV5-5 and TRBJ1-5): DAGVTQSPTHLIKTRGQQVTLRCSPISGHKSVSWYQQVLGQGPQFIFQYYEKEERGRGNFPDRFSARQFPNYSSELNVNALLLGDSALYLCASSLWQGVSNQPQHFGDGTRLSIL.

A remark on this clone: Other DNA sequences in the sample encode the same CDR3. V is TRBV19 and J is TRBJ1-6, with 9 bases identical to TRBD1. This CDR3 is built from 14 residues. Trimming cost V 5 bases and J 6 bases; bases outside gene matches: 2. Germline-derived CDR1 and CDR2 are LNHDA and SQIVND (reference sequence). The CDR3 loop is CASSSTGGNSPLHF. The CDR3 DNA follows: TGTGCCAGTAGTTCGACAGGGGGTAATTCACCCCTCCACTTT.

The rearrangement links TRBV19 to TRBJ2-7; D perhaps matches TRBD2 (6 bases). V lost 10 bases to trimming and J lost 3 bases, with 19 bases between them. Germline assignment: CDR1 LNHDA and CDR2 SQIVND (reference sequence). The CDR3 has 14 residues. CDR3 in amino acids: CATKKRGSHYEQYF. The CDR3 nucleotides read TGTGCCACCAAGAAACGGGGGTCCCACTACGAGCAGTACTTC.

V and J are TRBV6-5 and TRBJ2-7, with 9 bases matching TRBD1. Germline loops: CDR1 MNHEY, CDR2 SVGAGI. This CDR3 comprises 15 residues. Losses at the gene ends were 6 bases for V and 4 bases for J; bases not matched to a gene: 10. CDR3 nucleotide sequence: TGTGCCAGCAGCCCCGTAGGACAGGGGATATACGAGCAGTACTTC. It is translated as CASSPVGQGIYEQYF.

This chain connects TRBV5-4 to TRBJ1-2; a weak D match, TRBD1 (6 bases). Between the trimmed V and J ends, which lost 4 bases and 3 bases, there was a span of 13 bases. CDR1 is SGHNT and CDR2 is YYREEE in the germline V gene (reference sequence). The CDR3 spans 14 residues. The CDR3 reads CASSGTGFDYGYTF. In nucleotides, the CDR3 is TGTGCCAGCAGCGGTACAGGGTTCGACTATGGCTACACCTTC.

The chain carries TRBV28 and TRBJ2-7, with D tentatively TRBD1 (5 bases). The CDR3 is 11 residues long. Germline values: CDR1 MDHEN, CDR2 SYDVKM. The ends were cut back, 5 bases at V and 10 bases at J, with 12 bases in the middle. The chain's CDR3 is CASSPRQIQYF. The CDR3 DNA follows: TGTGCCAGCAGTCCGAGACAGATACAGTACTTC.

The chain recombines TRBV18 with TRBJ1-6; 8 nucleotides align to TRBD1. CDR1 KGHSH and CDR2 LQKENI come from the germline V gene. The V segment lost 2 bases and the J segment 11 bases; nucleotides outside the gene matches: 11. The length of the CDR3 is 16 residues. The CDR3 reads CASSPNRGQARAPLHF. In DNA form, the CDR3 reads TGTGCCAGCTCACCAAACCGGGGACAGGCGAGAGCACCCCTCCACTTT.

The chain employs TRBV27 and TRBJ1-2; 11 bases line up with TRBD1. This CDR3 comprises 14 residues. With V trimmed by 6 bases and J by 3 bases, 3 bases remained unmatched. Germline V gene sequence: CDR1 MNHEY, CDR2 SMNVEV (reference sequence). Here the CDR3 reads CASRRTGGDYGYTF. CDR3 nucleotides: TGTGCCAGCAGAAGGACAGGGGGCGACTATGGCTACACCTTC.

V and J are TRBV15 and TRBJ1-2; 8 bases map to TRBD1. V was clipped by 0 bases and J by 2 bases; unmatched bases: 8. The CDR3 spans 17 residues. Germline values: CDR1 LNHNV, CDR2 YYDKDF (reference sequence). The CDR3, as DNA: TGTGCCACCAGCAGAGATCTGCAGGGGGCGGTCAACTATGGCTACACCTTC. It is translated as CATSRDLQGAVNYGYTF. The whole variable domain, remainder taken from reference TRBV15 and TRBJ1-2, is DAMVIQNPRYQVTQFGKPVTLSCSQTLNHNVMYWYQQKSSQAPKLLFHYYDKDFNNEADTPDNFQSRRPNTSFCFLDIRSPGLGDTAMYLCATSRDLQGAVNYGYTFGSGTRLTVV.

This sequence joins TRBV15 and TRBJ2-1; D is tentatively TRBD1 or TRBD2 (5 bases each). The V gene's germline CDR1 is LNHNV and CDR2 YYDKDF (reference sequence). V dropped 3 bases and J dropped 1 base, with 19 bases sitting between them. CDR3 size: 18 residues. The CDR3 nucleotides are TGTGCCACCAGCAGGGGACCTCCCGCCACTCCGTCCTACAATGAGCAGTTCTTC. Translation gives CATSRGPPATPSYNEQFF.

This clone appeared once. The chain is built from TRBV4-1 and TRBJ1-6, with D perhaps TRBD1 (6 bases). CDR3 length: 15 residues. Trimming shortened V by 1 base and J by 6 bases, and 10 bases separated the two germline ends. The germline V gene has CDR1 MGHRA and CDR2 YSYEKL. The CDR3 spells CASSQGGGGNSPLHF. The CDR3 coding sequence is TGCGCCAGCAGCCAAGGCGGGGGCGGTAATTCACCCCTCCACTTT.

The chain recombines TRBV19 with TRBJ1-2; maybe TRBD1 (5 bases). The CDR3 consists of 12 residues. CDR1 LNHDA and CDR2 SQIVND come from the germline V gene (reference sequence). V lost 6 bases to trimming and J lost 6 bases, with 11 bases between them. The CDR3, as DNA: TGTGCCAGTAGCGGGACCAATAATGGCTACACCTTC. Amino acids: CASSGTNNGYTF.

The gene calls are TRBV6-1 and TRBJ2-3, with 12 bases that match TRBD2. With 4 bases clipped from V and 1 base from J, the junction kept 0 bases outside the gene matches. The CDR3 totals 15 residues. Per germline, CDR1 MNHNS and CDR2 SASEGT. CDR3 sequence: CASSGLAGGTDTQYF. The CDR3 DNA follows: TGTGCCAGCAGTGGACTAGCGGGGGGCACAGATACGCAGTATTTT.

This chain uses TRBV2 with TRBJ2-1, with TRBD2 matching over 11 bases. Looked up from germline, CDR1 is SNHLY and CDR2 is FYNNEI. Trimming removed 4 bases from V and 5 bases from J; junction bases left unmatched: 4. This CDR3 comprises 15 residues. In DNA form, the CDR3 reads TGTGCCAGCAGTGTCCTAGCGGGGGGCCACAATGAGCAGTTCTTC. Translation gives CASSVLAGGHNEQFF.

The count of this clone is one. This chain joins TRBV7-9 and TRBJ2-7; 13 bases are a match to TRBD2. This CDR3 contains 18 residues. With V trimmed by 5 bases and J by 3 bases, 13 bases remained unmatched. The germline V gene encodes CDR1 SEHNR and CDR2 FQNEAQ (reference sequence). CDR3 protein: CASSPAKGLAGSHYEQYF. In nucleotides, the CDR3 is TGTGCCAGCAGCCCTGCTAAGGGACTAGCGGGGTCTCACTACGAGCAGTACTTC.

The gene calls are TRBV6-1 and TRBJ2-2; tentative D call: TRBD1 (6 bases). Per the germline V gene, CDR1 is MNHNS and CDR2 is SASEGT. The CDR3 has 13 residues. V was trimmed by 6 bases and J by 1 base, leaving 6 bases between them. This chain's CDR3 is CASSRGNTGELFF. CDR3 coding DNA: TGTGCCAGCAGCAGGGGGAACACCGGGGAGCTGTTTTTT.

The gene calls are TRBV27 and TRBJ2-7, with D perhaps given as TRBD1 or TRBD2 (5 bases each). The germline V and J ends were trimmed by 6 bases and 2 bases, with 20 bases remaining between them. The CDR3 is made up of 16 amino acids. The germline V gene has CDR1 MNHEY and CDR2 SMNVEV (reference sequence). The CDR3 DNA follows: TGTGCCAGCAGCACCCGCTTGAGGCAGGGAGCCTACGAGCAGTACTTC. This translates into CASSTRLRQGAYEQYF.

The chain recombines TRBV19 with TRBJ1-5, with 10 bases that match TRBD1. The CDR3 sequence is 18 residues long. With 4 bases clipped from V and 0 bases from J, the junction kept 9 bases outside the gene matches. Germline CDR1 reads LNHDA; CDR2 reads SQIVND (reference sequence). The CDR3 spells CASSKGGQGVYSNQPQHF. Written as DNA, the CDR3 is TGTGCCAGTAGTAAAGGAGGACAGGGGGTGTATAGCAATCAGCCCCAGCATTTT.

The chain joins TRBV10-2 to TRBJ2-1, with D possibly matching TRBD2 (6 bases). The CDR3 is 14 residues long. Per germline, CDR1 WSHSY and CDR2 SAAADI. Trimming removed 6 bases at V and 1 base at J, with 10 bases between. CDR3: CASSLGGSYNEQFF. CDR3 DNA sequence: TGCGCCAGCAGCCTCGGGGGTTCCTACAATGAGCAGTTCTTC.

In this sample, this clone turned up once. The V call is TRBV7-2, the J call TRBJ1-2; tentative D call: TRBD1 (5 bases). Trimming removed 1 base from V and 3 bases from J, with 6 bases in between. The CDR3 has 13 residues. Germline CDR1 SGHTA, CDR2 FQGNSA. The CDR3 region is CASSLGRDYGYTF. The CDR3 bases are TGTGCCAGCAGCTTAGGCAGGGACTATGGCTACACCTTC. The entire variable domain, with the rest obtained from reference TRBV7-2 and TRBJ1-2, is as follows: GAGVSQSPSNKVTEKGKDVELRCDPISGHTALYWYRQSLGQGLEFLIYFQGNSAPDKSGLPSDRFSAERTGGSVSTLTIQRTQQEDSAVYLCASSLGRDYGYTFGSGTRLTVV.

This sequence joins TRBV27 and TRBJ2-3; D uncertain. In germline, CDR1 is MNHEY, CDR2 SMNVEV (reference sequence). V was clipped by 1 base and J by 2 bases, with 7 bases between them. The CDR3 contains 14 residues. The CDR3 nucleotides are TGTGCCAGCAGTTTATGGGGATCCACAGATACGCAGTATTTT. It specifies CASSLWGSTDTQYF.

The chain employs TRBV5-6 and TRBJ2-5; D ambiguous. CDR1 is SGHDT, CDR2 YYEEEE, per germline. The CDR3 length is 11 residues. The ends were cut back, 2 bases at V and 1 base at J, with 0 bases in the middle. The CDR3 DNA is TGTGCCAGCAGCTTCCAAGAGACCCAGTACTTC. Translating it yields CASSFQETQYF. Full variable domain (outside the CDR3, taken from reference TRBV5-6 and TRBJ2-5): DAGVTQSPTHLIKTRGQQVTLRCSPKSGHDTVSWYQQALGQGPQFIFQYYEEEERQRGNFPDRFSGHQFPNYSSELNVNALLLGDSALYLCASSFQETQYFGPGTRLLVL.

A single count supports this clone. The chain employs TRBV7-2 and TRBJ1-5; D unresolved. Between the trimmed V and J ends, which lost 2 bases and 0 bases, there was a span of 8 bases. Germline assignment: CDR1 SGHTA and CDR2 FQGNSA. The length of the CDR3 is 15 residues. CDR3 coding DNA: TGTGCCAGCAGCTTAAGAGGCGGTAGCAATCAGCCCCAGCATTTT. This codes for CASSLRGGSNQPQHF.